This T cell receptor (beta chain) is from a study of cytotoxic CD8 clonotypes in ibrutinib-treated CLL (dated by TCRdb to the early 2020s). Describing the broader study: The cohort included around 15 treatment-naive and approximately twelve relapsed/refractory patients; some 18 were IGHV unmutated. Responses were partial in 25 or so patients and complete in 2; after median around 65 months follow-up, some 14 stayed in remission and 12 progressed. Response samples were taken after a median of roughly 12 months on treatment, ranging from about 6 to 36 months. On average, each sample had a few hundred thousand productive templates and approximately 85,000 productive rearrangements. Longitudinal samples were obtainable from about 30% of the roughly 90 participants in the trial. Cryopreserved peripheral blood mononuclear cells were obtained before treatment, at response, and at either sustained remission or disease progression.

Study-wide conclusions, independent of this receptor: Sampling times were not matched between patients in sustained remission and patients whose disease was progressing, and lymph node repertoires were not examined. Public clonotypes were rare and either shrank or stayed stable during treatment, and the rise in clonality at ibrutinib response reflected expansion of private clonotypes. Baseline clonality exceeded that of age-matched healthy donors and correlated strongly with circulating CD8+ T-cell counts. At ibrutinib response clonality went up, during sustained remission it held steady, and at progression it dropped back toward baseline.

The goal of deep resolution MiSeq sequencing was a depth between 1 in 1 million and 1 in 200,000 T cells, and coverage averaged 10x per clonotype. TCR beta libraries were generated with the immunoSEQ hsTCRB Kit. On the authors' methods: ImmunoSEQ Data Assistant and ImmunoSEQ Analyzer were used for data analysis, and V, D and J genes were assigned according to IMGT definitions. Clonality was computed as one minus normalized Shannon entropy of productive rearrangement frequencies, ranging from 0 to 1. Public clonotype analysis was restricted to overrepresented clonotypes comprising at least 0.05% of each patient's repertoire. Repertoires from about a dozen age-matched healthy donors in immuneACCESS were used as clonality controls. In its TCRdb copy, this immuneACCESS table keeps in-frame sequences only and misses some clones. Where compared with another copy, unresolved V genes explain less than half of these, and the others have no known cause. V and J calls and clone size are given by that table; D and trimming were obtained from the DNA. Recorded for this sample are tens of thousands of clones; around 83% of them occurred a single time. The ten largest clonotypes hold under 7% of the sample.

For CDR1 and CDR2, the germline V gene (reference sequence) lists SEHNR and FQNEAQ. V and J are truncated by 8 bases and 8 bases respectively, leaving an intervening sequence of 9 bases. Including the terminal cysteine and phenylalanine, the CDR3 comprises 10 residues. Only the CDR3 DNA is retained, 30 bases long and in frame from the first base. Turning to this clone: Its cognate antigen has yet to be identified. Base qualities are missing; no much larger clone stands one base away.

For TCR beta library preparation, 1.5 to 2 micrograms of genomic DNA were isolated from cryopreserved PBMCs. Longitudinal blood samples from CLL patients on ibrutinib monotherapy were analyzed using high-throughput TCR beta sequencing. Patients were enrolled in a phase 2 open-label single-center ibrutinib monotherapy trial. The source material was PBMCs, sampled before ibrutinib treatment. The rearrangement combines TRBV7-9 with TRBJ1-1, with an unclear D gene assignment. This receptor was taken from a human donor with chronic lymphocytic leukemia. The nucleotide sequence reads as follows: TGTGCCAGCGGGTTAGAGGAAGCTTTCTTT. The translation is CASGLEEAFF. When the CDR3 is completed using the reference TRBV7-9 and TRBJ1-1 genes on either side, the full variable domain is DTGVSQNPRHKITKRGQNVTFRCDPISEHNRLYWYRQTLGQGPEFLTYFQNEAQLEKSRLLSDRFSAERPKGSFSTLEIQRTEQGDSAMYLCASGLEEAFFGQGTRLTVV.